This TCR beta chain emerged from a study of PD-L1 blockade in urothelial cancer. Measured with immunoSEQ multiplex PCR; TCRdb has only the in-frame clones, and not every one. The table includes around 45,000 clones, around 89% detected once. J was trimmed by 4 bases and V by 0 bases; bases with no gene match: 9. There are 16 residues in the CDR3. Germline CDR1 is LNHDA and CDR2 is SQIVND (reference sequence). This chain connects TRBV19 to TRBJ2-7; 7 bases map to TRBD1. The source material was PBMCs, sampled around atezolizumab (anti-PD-L1) treatment. The TCR sequence derives from a woman aged 60 to 75 with urothelial cancer. The CDR3 DNA follows: TGTGCCAGTAGTATAGACGATATCAGGGGGTCGTACGAGCAGTACTTC. It translates to CASSIDDIRGSYEQYF. The entire variable domain, with the rest obtained from reference TRBV19 and TRBJ2-7, is as follows: DGGITQSPKYLFRKEGQNVTLSCEQNLNHDAMYWYRQDPGQGLRLIYYSQIVNDFQKGDIAEGYSVSREKKESFPLTVTSAQKNPTAFYLCASSIDDIRGSYEQYFGPGTRLTVT.